The sequence of this T cell receptor (beta chain) was determined in a study of cytomegalovirus exposure and HLA in healthy donors. V gave up 3 bases and J gave up 2 bases; unmatched junction bases: 8. The germline V gene has CDR1 KGHSH and CDR2 LQKENI. The CDR3 length is 17 residues. This PCR relied on a set of 60 Vbeta primers and 13 Jbeta primers. TCRdb's table, derived via immunoSEQ multiplex PCR, lists solely in-frame clones and lacks some. This table holds 150,000 or so clones, over 60% found once. When sampled, the donors appeared nominally healthy, though they likely had unrecorded immune exposures.

The rearrangement joins TRBV18 to TRBJ1-5; 9 bases line up with TRBD1. Material for sequencing was PBMCs. This TCR derives from a girl aged 10-17 years in good health and CMV-seronegative. The CDR3 DNA sequence: TGTGCCAGCTCACCTCCGGGACAGGGAATCGGCAATCAGCCCCAGCATTTT. Translation: CASSPPGQGIGNQPQHF.